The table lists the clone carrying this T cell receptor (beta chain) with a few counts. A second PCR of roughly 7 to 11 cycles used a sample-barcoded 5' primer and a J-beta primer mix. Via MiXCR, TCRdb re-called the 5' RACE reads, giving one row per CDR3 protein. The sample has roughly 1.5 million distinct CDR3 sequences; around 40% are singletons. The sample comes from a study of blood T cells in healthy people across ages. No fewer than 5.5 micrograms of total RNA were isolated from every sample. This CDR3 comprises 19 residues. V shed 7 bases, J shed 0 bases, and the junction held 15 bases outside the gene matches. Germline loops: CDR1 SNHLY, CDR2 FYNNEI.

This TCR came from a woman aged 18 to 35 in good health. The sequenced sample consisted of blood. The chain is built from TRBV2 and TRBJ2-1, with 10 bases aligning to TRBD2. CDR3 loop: CASNPEASGGHSSYNEQFF. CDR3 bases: TGTGCCAGCAATCCGGAGGCTAGCGGGGGCCATAGCTCCTACAATGAGCAGTTCTTC.